Below are 14 T cell receptor beta chains sequenced from a single sample in a study of CD8+CD57+ T cells in acquired aplastic anemia. Both TCR beta VDJ combination and CDR3 sequence profiling were carried out. Genomic DNA was the template for this profiling. TCRdb reprocessed the reads via MiXCR and lists one record per CDR3 protein. The sample has 90,000 to 120,000 distinct CDR3 sequences, 51% seen once; the top ten hold under 35%. Sequencing was performed on sorted CD4+, CD8+, or CD8+CD57+ T cells (not recorded which) from PBMCs. These receptors came from a human donor in good health, serving as a control.

As for this clonotype: The junction does not match germline at one end; this may be a read error. This chain links TRBV2 with TRBJ1-1; no clear D gene. The CDR3 extends over 10 amino acids. Germline values: CDR1 SNHLY, CDR2 FYNNEI. The CDR3, as DNA: TGTGCCAGCAGCGACACTGAAACTTTCTTT. Translated: CASSDTETFF.

The chain links TRBV24-1 to TRBJ1-2; unclear D gene. CDR3 length equals 12 residues. Deletions cut 3 bases from V and 2 bases from J, with 3 bases between. Looked up from germline, CDR1 is KGHDR and CDR2 is SFDVKD. In nucleotides, the CDR3 is TGTGCCACCAGTGATCCCAACTATGGCTACACCTTC. This encodes CATSDPNYGYTF.

The rearrangement uses TRBV4-3 and TRBJ2-2; D is perhaps TRBD1 (5 bases). Germline CDR1 LGHNA, CDR2 YSLEER. This CDR3 region has 15 residues. The V end was cut by 0 bases, the J end by 1 base, with 6 bases between. The CDR3 DNA reads as TGCGCCAGCAGCCAAGAACAGGTGAACACCGGGGAGCTGTTTTTT. It yields the protein CASSQEQVNTGELFF.

At least ten counts were recorded for this clonotype. The V gene is TRBV12-3 or TRBV12-4, the J gene TRBJ1-1; 7 bases fit TRBD1. J lost 1 base, V lost 2 bases, and 4 bases had no gene match. This CDR3 region has 15 residues. CDR3 coding DNA: TGTGCCAGCAGTTTACTCAGGGGGAGGAACACTGAAGCTTTCTTT. Amino acid sequence: CASSLLRGRNTEAFF.

This clonotype was counted only a few times. The CDR3 DNA follows: TGTGCCACGGGGGGGCCTGGAGAGCAGTACTTC. Protein product: CATGGPGEQYF. The chain joins TRBV2 to TRBJ2-7; 8 bases are shared with TRBD2. Germline CDR1 reads SNHLY; CDR2 reads FYNNEI. After removal of 10 bases from V and 7 bases from J, the junction contained 6 bases not matched to a gene. This CDR3 is built from 11 residues.

This clonotype was counted at least ten times. The chain couples TRBV7-2 to TRBJ2-5; TRBD2 matches at 10 bases. CDR1 is SGHTA, CDR2 FQGNSA, per germline. Unmatched junction bases numbered 12, after V lost 1 base and J lost 4 bases. The CDR3 is 18 amino acids. CDR3 sequence (DNA): TGTGCCAGCAGCTTAGGGTTTAGAGCGGGGGGGGGATTAGAGACCCAGTACTTC. It specifies CASSLGFRAGGGLETQYF.

CDR3 loop: CASSPSTGAQGAFF. Written as DNA, the CDR3 is TGTGCCAGTAGTCCCTCGACAGGGGCCCAAGGAGCTTTCTTT. The genes are TRBV19 and TRBJ1-1; TRBD1 agrees at 8 bases. Germline loops: CDR1 LNHDA, CDR2 SQIVND (reference sequence). Unmatched junction bases numbered 12, after V lost 5 bases and J lost 10 bases. CDR3 size: 14 residues.

This clonotype was found many times. This sequence joins TRBV20-1 and TRBJ2-3; maybe TRBD2 (5 bases). With 0 bases removed from V and 0 bases from J, the gap between germline ends came to 22 bases. The length of the CDR3 is 19 residues. Germline CDR1 DFQATT, CDR2 SNEGSKA (reference sequence). CDR3: CSARDYSASQVTSTDTQYF. For the CDR3, the DNA is TGCAGTGCTAGAGATTATTCAGCTAGCCAGGTCACTAGCACAGATACGCAGTATTTT.

This rearrangement joins TRBV10-1 to TRBJ1-5; TRBD1 is a possible D gene (6 bases). The CDR3 is 14 residues long. Germline assignment: CDR1 WNHNN and CDR2 SYGVQD (reference sequence). The V gene lost 0 bases and the J gene lost 7 bases, with 10 bases spanning the gap. CDR3 nucleotides: TGCGCCAGCAGTGAGTCAACAGGGATCCAGCCCCAGCATTTT. Its translation is CASSESTGIQPQHF.

The sample holds one count of this clonotype. The chain is built from TRBV10-3 and TRBJ2-7; 7 bases are shared with TRBD2. Losses at the gene ends were 6 bases for V and 0 bases for J; bases not matched to a gene: 2. CDR1 and CDR2 (germline): ENHRY, SYGVKD. The CDR3 has 13 residues. The CDR3 DNA follows: TGTGCCATCAGGGCGGGGGACTCCTACGAGCAGTACTTC. This gives the protein CAIRAGDSYEQYF.

At least ten counts were recorded for this clonotype. V usage is TRBV2 and J usage is TRBJ1-2, with a tentative D call TRBD1 (5 bases). Germline lookup yields CDR1 SNHLY and CDR2 FYNNEI. V dropped 6 bases and J dropped 4 bases, with 9 bases sitting between them. The CDR3 totals 12 residues. CDR3 protein: CASREGIYGYTF. The CDR3 DNA follows: TGTGCCAGCAGAGAGGGGATCTATGGCTACACCTTC.

This clonotype has ten or more counts. The chain combines TRBV7-2 with TRBJ2-7; D is undetermined. This CDR3 region has 13 residues. Trimming shortened V by 2 bases and J by 2 bases, and 7 bases separated the two germline ends. CDR1 and CDR2 from the germline V gene are SGHTA and FQGNSA. The CDR3: CASSLTITYEQYF. The DNA for the CDR3 is TGTGCCAGCAGCTTAACCATAACCTACGAGCAGTACTTC.

The chain recombines TRBV24-1 with TRBJ2-1; 8 bases are a match to TRBD2. The junction had 6 bases not matched to a gene; V was cut back by 5 bases and J by 4 bases. Germline-derived CDR1 and CDR2 are KGHDR and SFDVKD. This CDR3 is 15 amino acids long. This chain's CDR3 is CATSALGGAYNEQFF. The CDR3 nucleotides read TGTGCCACCAGTGCCCTCGGGGGGGCTTACAATGAGCAGTTCTTC.

Worth noting for this clonotype: This may arise from a read error, as a much more abundant clone is one base away. Because it lacks the conserved phenylalanine or tryptophan at the end, this CDR3 is likely a read error. The J gene is TRBJ1-3, the V gene TRBV4-3; 7 positions match TRBD1. CDR3 size: 14 residues. CDR1 and CDR2 (germline): LGHNA, YSLEER. Trimming took 1 base from V and 7 from J; bases not matched to a gene: 4. The CDR3 here is CASSQGTGANTIYL. The CDR3 DNA follows: TGCGCCAGCAGCCAAGGGACAGGAGCTAACACCATATATCTT.